The next 21 T cell receptor beta chains were all read from a single sample in a study of T cells in Graves' hyperthyroidism and ophthalmopathy. RNA transcripts gave rise to amplified TCR beta CDR3 regions. When the TCR CDR3 underwent first-round RT-PCR, the HTBI primer set was used. In TCRdb, the multiplex PCR reads were re-called with MiXCR into one record per CDR3 protein. The sample has approximately 700,000 distinct CDR3 sequences, roughly 15% seen once. The sample taken for sequencing was blood. Receptors originate from a man aged 18 to 30 with Graves' hyperthyroidism.

The rearrangement uses TRBV19 and TRBJ2-7; TRBD2 aligns across 12 bases. After removal of 5 bases from V and 2 bases from J, the junction contained 1 base not matched to a gene. Germline V CDR1 and CDR2: LNHDA, SQIVND (reference sequence). CDR3 length: 14 amino acids. CDR3 bases: TGTGCCAGTAGTGCTAGCGGGAGGGCCTACGAGCAGTACTTC. Protein product: CASSASGRAYEQYF.

This clonotype was counted a few times. This sequence joins TRBV28 and TRBJ2-7, with D uncertain. In germline, CDR1 is MDHEN, CDR2 SYDVKM. Trimming pared 1 base from V and 5 bases from J, leaving 18 bases between. The CDR3 totals 16 residues. As DNA, the CDR3 is TGTGCCAGCAGTTTATCCACCGCGACCCCTAGGGACGAGCAGTACTTC. The encoded protein is CASSLSTATPRDEQYF.

The chain combines TRBV5-8 with TRBJ2-5; 10 nucleotides agree with TRBD1. Germline V gene data show CDR1 as SGHTS and CDR2 as YDEGEE. With 4 bases clipped from V and 5 bases from J, the junction kept 8 bases outside the gene matches. The CDR3 consists of 15 residues. CDR3 protein: CASSSGDRGIETQYF. Here the CDR3 DNA reads TGTGCCAGCAGCAGTGGGGACAGGGGTATTGAGACCCAGTACTTC.

The V call is TRBV10-3, the J call TRBJ1-3; D gene unclear. Trimming took off 6 bases at V and 0 bases at J, with 9 bases between the two ends. Per germline, CDR1 ENHRY and CDR2 SYGVKD. The CDR3 contains 14 residues. CDR3 nucleotide sequence: TGTGCCATCAGGGGATTCAGCTCTGGAAACACCATATATTTT. Residues: CAIRGFSSGNTIYF.

This clonotype showed up just once. V usage is TRBV4-3 and J usage is TRBJ2-3; 8 bases line up with TRBD2. Germline V gene sequence: CDR1 LGHNA, CDR2 YSLEER. V lost 5 bases to trimming and J lost 2 bases; unmatched junction nucleotides: 18. This CDR3 spans 19 amino acids. This chain's CDR3 is CASSEPSGGSGSATDTQYF. The CDR3 DNA is TGCGCCAGCAGCGAACCCTCGGGGGGGAGCGGGAGCGCCACAGATACGCAGTATTTT.

This clonotype appeared a few times. This rearrangement joins TRBV5-1 to TRBJ2-3; D possibly corresponds to TRBD2 (5 bases). The V end was cut by 0 bases, the J end by 4 bases, with 9 bases between. This CDR3 comprises 14 residues. The germline V gene encodes CDR1 SGHRS and CDR2 YFSETQ. This CDR3 reads CASSLAGVPDTQYF. The CDR3 DNA reads TGCGCCAGCAGCTTGGCCGGGGTCCCAGATACGCAGTATTTT.

This clonotype was counted many times. This chain links TRBV2 with TRBJ2-3; 8 positions agree with TRBD2. J gave up 5 bases and V 6 bases, and 4 bases lay outside the gene matches. Germline V gene lookup returns CDR1 SNHLY and CDR2 FYNNEI. This CDR3 contains 13 residues. DNA of the CDR3: TGTGCCAGCAGAGCGGGAGTTTTAGATACGCAGTATTTT. It yields the protein CASRAGVLDTQYF.

The chain joins TRBV9 to TRBJ2-1; 10 bases align to TRBD1. The CDR3 extends over 15 amino acids. Looked up from germline, CDR1 is SGDLS and CDR2 is YYNGEE. Losses at the gene ends were 4 bases for V and 2 bases for J; bases not matched to a gene: 3. DNA for the CDR3: TGTGCCAGCAGCTGGGGGACAGGGGCCTACAATGAGCAGTTCTTC. The encoded protein is CASSWGTGAYNEQFF.

This clonotype was recorded at least ten times. This chain joins TRBV19 and TRBJ1-2, with D possibly being TRBD1 (5 bases). The V gene's germline CDR1 is LNHDA and CDR2 SQIVND (reference sequence). Trimming took 5 bases from V and 6 from J, leaving 16 bases between them. The CDR3 runs to 14 residues. This chain's CDR3 is CASSSTPRVDGYTF. CDR3 nucleotide sequence: TGTGCCAGTAGTTCAACCCCCAGGGTAGATGGCTACACCTTC.

This clonotype has at least ten counts. V usage is TRBV6-1 and J usage is TRBJ2-2; 7 nucleotides match TRBD2. V lost 4 bases and J lost 4; bases outside the gene matches: 6. CDR1 is MNHNS, CDR2 SASEGT, per germline. The CDR3 length is 15 residues. The CDR3 region is CASSGAGPSTGELFF. In DNA, the CDR3 is TGTGCCAGCAGTGGAGCGGGGCCGAGCACCGGGGAGCTGTTTTTT.

This clonotype has more than one count but fewer than ten. This chain uses TRBV19 with TRBJ2-1; D remains ambiguous. The V and J ends lost 4 bases and 5 bases respectively, with 12 bases between them. Germline lookup yields CDR1 LNHDA and CDR2 SQIVND (reference sequence). This CDR3 is 14 amino acids long. CDR3 residues: CASSTSLKNNEQFF. The CDR3 DNA sequence: TGTGCCAGTAGTACCAGTCTAAAGAACAATGAGCAGTTCTTC.

This clonotype was observed at least ten times. The chain carries TRBV6-1 and TRBJ2-7; TRBD2 might be the D (5 bases). Deletions cut 6 bases from V and 4 bases from J, with 19 bases between. Germline CDR1 and CDR2: MNHNS and SASEGT. This CDR3 spans 15 amino acids. CDR3 DNA sequence: TGTGCCAGCAGCCGTTCAGGAGGCTCGATATACGAGCAGTACTTC. Encoded protein: CASSRSGGSIYEQYF.

Ten or more counts support this clonotype. This sequence joins TRBV11-2 and TRBJ1-1; D remains ambiguous. The V end lost 0 bases, the J end lost 0 bases, and 5 bases lay between the germline ends. This CDR3 has 14 residues. The germline V gene encodes CDR1 SGHAT and CDR2 FQNNGV. The CDR3 DNA is TGTGCCAGCAGCTTAGATCAGATGAACACTGAAGCTTTCTTT. This sequence encodes CASSLDQMNTEAFF.

This clonotype was seen at least ten times. This chain connects TRBV6-1 to TRBJ2-1; D possibly uses TRBD1 or TRBD2 (6 bases each). Germline V CDR1 and CDR2: MNHNS, SASEGT. V was trimmed by 4 bases and J by 7 bases, leaving 20 bases between them. The CDR3 length is 16 residues. The CDR3 DNA reads TGTGCCAGCAGTGGTCACTTCGGACAGAGCGGGAATGAGCAGTTCTTC. This codes for CASSGHFGQSGNEQFF.

This clonotype has a handful of counts. This chain connects TRBV9 to TRBJ2-7; D is perhaps TRBD1 (7 bases). Trimming removed 0 bases from V and 5 bases from J, with 15 bases in between. Looked up from germline, CDR1 is SGDLS and CDR2 is YYNGEE. This CDR3 contains 15 residues. The CDR3 loop is CASSVAGRRGDEQYF. CDR3 nucleotides: TGTGCCAGCAGCGTAGCAGGTCGCAGGGGGGACGAGCAGTACTTC.

The rearrangement uses TRBV20-1 and TRBJ2-3; D not resolved. V lost 3 bases, J lost 2 bases, and 21 bases lay in between. In germline, CDR1 is DFQATT, CDR2 SNEGSKA (reference sequence). The CDR3 spans 17 residues. This chain's CDR3 is CSASLGPKGWLTDTQYF. DNA of the CDR3: TGCAGTGCTAGCCTAGGTCCCAAAGGATGGCTCACAGATACGCAGTATTTT.

Note on this clonotype: This sequence may be a read error, since a much larger clone differs from it by one base. V and J are TRBV2 and TRBJ1-5; D uncertain. Deletions cut 8 bases from V and 0 bases from J, with 11 bases between. Germline CDR1 and CDR2: SNHLY and FYNNEI. The CDR3 spans 14 residues. The CDR3 nucleotides read TGTGCCAGCCGGAGGTCTTATAGCAATCAGCCCCAGCATTTT. It encodes CASRRSYSNQPQHF.

This clonotype was seen more than once but under ten times. The gene calls are TRBV20-1 and TRBJ2-5, with a tentative D call TRBD2 (6 bases). Trimming left V 0 bases short and J 0 bases short, with 14 bases between. The CDR3 covers 16 residues. Germline V lookup: CDR1 DFQATT, CDR2 SNEGSKA (reference sequence). The CDR3 sequence is CSAREVGTPYQETQYF. CDR3 sequence (DNA): TGCAGTGCTAGAGAGGTTGGGACTCCGTACCAAGAGACCCAGTACTTC.

Ten or more counts support this clonotype. In DNA, the CDR3 is TGTGCCAGCAGTGAAGGGGCACCCACAGATACGCAGTATTTT. Its protein is CASSEGAPTDTQYF. This chain connects TRBV2 to TRBJ2-3; no firm D call. This CDR3 has 14 amino acids. Looked up from germline, CDR1 is SNHLY and CDR2 is FYNNEI. The V gene lost 1 base and the J gene lost 2 bases, with 7 bases spanning the gap.

The chain combines TRBV11-2 with TRBJ2-3, with D maybe TRBD2 (5 bases). The ends were cut back, 4 bases at V and 4 bases at J, with 12 bases in the middle. CDR1 is SGHAT, CDR2 FQNNGV, per germline. The CDR3 length is 14 residues. The CDR3 loop is CASSSGVTPDTQYF. The CDR3 coding sequence is TGTGCCAGCAGCTCCGGGGTTACCCCAGATACGCAGTATTTT.

In this sample, this clonotype turned up many times. The chain has TRBV2 and TRBJ2-1; 14 bases are a match to TRBD2. V gave up 6 bases and J gave up 7 bases; unmatched junction bases: 8. The germline V gene encodes CDR1 SNHLY and CDR2 FYNNEI. There are 16 residues in the CDR3. The CDR3 nucleotides read TGTGCCAGCAGCCTGGGCGGACTAGCGGGAGGTAATGAGCAGTTCTTC. Protein: CASSLGGLAGGNEQFF.